This T cell receptor beta chain appears in the sequencing data of a study of cytomegalovirus exposure and HLA in healthy donors. Study-level results: The study flagged approximately 180 TCR beta chains as cytomegalovirus-associated. Fewer N-insertions (relative to the roughly 730-donor mean) were reportedly seen in an Asian-associated ancestry cluster in a later analysis.

CDR1 and CDR2 from the germline V gene are SSHAT and FNYEAQ (reference sequence). This CDR3 is built from 16 residues. V dropped 1 base and J dropped 2; count of bases not matched to a gene: 7. This clone was seen only a few times. The antigen is not known. With 60 Vbeta and 13 Jbeta primers, the PCR was carried out. Assay used: immunoSEQ multiplex PCR; TCRdb lists only in-frame clones, some missing. The sample holds 150,000 or so clones; 68% are singletons and the top ten take 8% to 13%. Specimen: PBMCs. This sequence originates from a man younger than 40 in good health and CMV-seropositive. The rearrangement uses TRBV7-7 and TRBJ2-5, with 7 bases matching TRBD1. The CDR3 DNA reads as TGTGCCAGCAGCTTAGGACAGGGCAGAACTCAAGAGACCCAGTACTTC. As protein: CASSLGQGRTQETQYF. The variable domain in full, completed from reference TRBV7-7 and TRBJ2-5, reads GAGVSQSPRYKVTKRGQDVTLRCDPISSHATLYWYQQALGQGPEFLTYFNYEAQPDKSGLPSDRFSAERPEGSISTLTIQRTEQRDSAMYRCASSLGQGRTQETQYFGPGTRLLVL.